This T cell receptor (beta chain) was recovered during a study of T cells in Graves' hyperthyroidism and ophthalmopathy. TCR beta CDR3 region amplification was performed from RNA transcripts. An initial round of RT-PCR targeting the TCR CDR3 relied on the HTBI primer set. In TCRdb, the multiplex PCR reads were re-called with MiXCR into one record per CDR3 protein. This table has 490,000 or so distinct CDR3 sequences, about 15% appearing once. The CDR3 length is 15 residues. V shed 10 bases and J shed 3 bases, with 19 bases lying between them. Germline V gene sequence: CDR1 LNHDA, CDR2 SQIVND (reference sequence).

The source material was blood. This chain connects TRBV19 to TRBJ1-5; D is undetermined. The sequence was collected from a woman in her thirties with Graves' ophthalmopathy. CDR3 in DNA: TGTGCCACCTCTCGAATAAGCGGGATCAATCAGCCCCAGCATTTT. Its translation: CATSRISGINQPQHF.